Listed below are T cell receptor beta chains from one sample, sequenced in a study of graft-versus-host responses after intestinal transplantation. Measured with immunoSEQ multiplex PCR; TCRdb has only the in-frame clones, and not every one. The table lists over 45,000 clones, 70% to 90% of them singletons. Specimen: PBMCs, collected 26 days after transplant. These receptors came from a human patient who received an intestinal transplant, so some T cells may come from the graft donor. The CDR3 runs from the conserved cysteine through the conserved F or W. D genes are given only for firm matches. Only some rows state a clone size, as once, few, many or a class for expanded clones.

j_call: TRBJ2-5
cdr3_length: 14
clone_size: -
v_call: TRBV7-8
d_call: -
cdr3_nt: TGTGCCAGCAGCTTGGTCGCGTTAAAAGAGACCCAGTACTTC
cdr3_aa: CASSLVALKETQYF

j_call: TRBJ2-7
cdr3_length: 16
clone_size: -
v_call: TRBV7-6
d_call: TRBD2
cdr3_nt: TGTGCCAGCAGCTTAGTGGGACTAGCGGGAGGTGGCGAGCAGTACTTC
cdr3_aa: CASSLVGLAGGGEQYF

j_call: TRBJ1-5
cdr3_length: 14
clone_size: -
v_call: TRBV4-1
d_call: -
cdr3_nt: TGCGCCAGCAGCCATGTCAGGGGTGGTCAGCCCCAGCATTTT
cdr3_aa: CASSHVRGGQPQHF

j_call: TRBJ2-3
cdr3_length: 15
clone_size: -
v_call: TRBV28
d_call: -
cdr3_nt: TGTGCCAGCAGTACCGAGGCAGCCGGAACAGATACGCAGTATTTT
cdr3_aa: CASSTEAAGTDTQYF

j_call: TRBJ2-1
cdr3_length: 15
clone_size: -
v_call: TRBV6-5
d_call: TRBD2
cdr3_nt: TGTGCCAGCAGCTCGGTGGGACTAGCGTCAGGGGAGCAGTTCTTC
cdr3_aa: CASSSVGLASGEQFF

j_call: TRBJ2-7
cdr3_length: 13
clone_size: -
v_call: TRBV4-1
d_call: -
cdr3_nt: TGCGCCAGCAGCCAAGTTGGCGGACTGTCCTGGTACTTC
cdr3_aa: CASSQVGGLSWYF

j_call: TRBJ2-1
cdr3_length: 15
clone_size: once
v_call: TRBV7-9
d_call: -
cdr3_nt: TGTGCCAGCAGCTTGGAGGGGAGCTCCTACAATGAGCAGTTCTTC
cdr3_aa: CASSLEGSSYNEQFF

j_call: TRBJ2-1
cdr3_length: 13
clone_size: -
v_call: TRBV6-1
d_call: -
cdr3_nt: TGTGCCGGTCGGACAGCCTCCTACAATGAGCAGTTCTTC
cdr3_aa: CAGRTASYNEQFF

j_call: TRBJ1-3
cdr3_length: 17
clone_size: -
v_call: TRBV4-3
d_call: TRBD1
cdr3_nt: TGCGCCAGCAGCCAAGATCGACAGGGGTACTCTGGAAACACCATATATTTT
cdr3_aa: CASSQDRQGYSGNTIYF

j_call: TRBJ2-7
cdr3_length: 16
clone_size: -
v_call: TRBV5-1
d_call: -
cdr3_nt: TGCGCCAGCAGCACGGAGAGCCTCCCCGGCCCCTACGAGCAGTACTTC
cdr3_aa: CASSTESLPGPYEQYF

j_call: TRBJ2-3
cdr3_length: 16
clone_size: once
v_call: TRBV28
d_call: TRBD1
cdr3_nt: TGTGCCAGCAGTTCGGCAGGGGGCCCGCGCACAGATACGCAGTATTTT
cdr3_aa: CASSSAGGPRTDTQYF

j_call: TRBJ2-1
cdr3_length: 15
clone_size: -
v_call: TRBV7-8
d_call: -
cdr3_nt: TGTGCCAGCAGCTTGTCTTCGGGGTTGTACAATGAGCAGTTCTTC
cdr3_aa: CASSLSSGLYNEQFF

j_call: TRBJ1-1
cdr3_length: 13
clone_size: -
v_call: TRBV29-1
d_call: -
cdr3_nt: TGCAGCGTTGATCGGGGAATGAACACTGAAGCTTTCTTT
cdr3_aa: CSVDRGMNTEAFF

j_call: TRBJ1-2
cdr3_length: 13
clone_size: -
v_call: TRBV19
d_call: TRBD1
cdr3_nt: TGTGCCAGTAGTATAGGGACAGGCCCTGCGGACACCTTC
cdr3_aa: CASSIGTGPADTF

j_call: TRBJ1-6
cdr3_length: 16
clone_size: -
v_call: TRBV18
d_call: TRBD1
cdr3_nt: TGTGCCAGCTCACCTCGGGACAGCTCCTATAATTCACCCCTCCACTTT
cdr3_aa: CASSPRDSSYNSPLHF

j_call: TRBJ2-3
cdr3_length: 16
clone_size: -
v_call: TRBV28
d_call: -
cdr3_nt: TGTGCCAGCAGTTTATACGGGGGACGGGGCACAGATACGCAGTATTTT
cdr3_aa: CASSLYGGRGTDTQYF

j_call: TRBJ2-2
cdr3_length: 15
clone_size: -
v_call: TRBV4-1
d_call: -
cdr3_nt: TGCGCCAGCAGCCAAGACAGGGCGGACACCGGGGAGCTGTTTTTT
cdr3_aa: CASSQDRADTGELFF